The rows below give T cell receptor beta chains drawn from one sample of a study of T cell responses to AZD1222 COVID-19 vaccine. The data were produced by immunoSEQ multiplex PCR, yet TCRdb's version contains in-frame clones alone and is incomplete. The table includes under 70,000 clones, around 84% detected once. The sample in question was peripheral blood, obtained on day 0 of AZD1222 vaccination. Receptor source: an adult in good health. CDR3s include the opening cysteine and the closing phenylalanine or tryptophan. The D gene is left open where the match is weak. Where a row states a size, it is once, few, many or the class of an expanded clone; other rows omit it.

TRBV28	TRBJ2-3	-	-	TGTGCCAGCAGTTTCCAGCCTAGCACAGATACGCAGTATTTT	CASSFQPSTDTQYF
TRBV24-1	TRBJ1-2	-	-	TGTGCCACCAGTGATCCCCAGGGTACGGACTATGGCTACACCTTC	CATSDPQGTDYGYTF
TRBV18	TRBJ2-7	-	TRBD1	TGTGCCAGCTCAAAACAGGGGTCCCTTTACGAGCAGTACTTC	CASSKQGSLYEQYF
TRBV28	TRBJ2-7	-	-	TGTGCCAGCGGCATCCCGAGGGTCGAGCAGTACTTC	CASGIPRVEQYF
TRBV28	TRBJ1-2	-	-	TGTGCCAGCAGTCTTACAGGGAACTATGGCTACACCTTC	CASSLTGNYGYTF
TRBV5-1	TRBJ2-5	once	TRBD2	TGCGCCAGCAGCTTGGGTAGCGGGGGGGCGTCGGAGACCCAGTACTTC	CASSLGSGGASETQYF
TRBV3-1/TRBV3-2	TRBJ2-5	-	-	TGTGCCAGCAGCCAGATGGGGTCAATAGGCTCGGCCCAGTACTTC	CASSQMGSIGSAQYF
TRBV19	TRBJ2-2	-	-	TGTGCCAGTAGTTGGAGTCAGGGAAACACCGGGGAGCTGTTTTTT	CASSWSQGNTGELFF
TRBV29-1	TRBJ1-2	-	-	TGCAGCGTTGTATCGCACTATGGCTACACCTTC	CSVVSHYGYTF
TRBV11-2	TRBJ2-7	once	TRBD1	TGTGCCAGCAGCCGCAAGAGGACAGGGGAAGCCTACGAGCAGTACTTC	CASSRKRTGEAYEQYF
TRBV28	TRBJ2-1	-	-	TGTGCCAGCAGTTTACGGGGAAACTACAATGAGCAGTTCTTC	CASSLRGNYNEQFF
TRBV6-2/TRBV6-3	TRBJ2-2	-	-	TGTGCCAGCAGCAGACAAGGGAAATCCGGGGAGCTGTTTTTT	CASSRQGKSGELFF
TRBV6-5	TRBJ2-7	-	TRBD2	TGTGCCAGCAAGAGGGGACTAGCGGGGTCCGAGCAGTACTTC	CASKRGLAGSEQYF
TRBV6-2/TRBV6-3	TRBJ2-3	few	-	TGTGCCAGCAGTTACGGGGGGGCCACAGATACGCAGTATTTT	CASSYGGATDTQYF
TRBV19	TRBJ1-2	once	-	TGTGCCAGTACGGGGTCCACCAACTATGGCTACACCTTC	CASTGSTNYGYTF
TRBV6-5	TRBJ2-3	-	-	TGTGCCAGCAGGGCAACAGGGACAGATACGCAGTATTTT	CASRATGTDTQYF
TRBV7-9	TRBJ1-3	once	-	TGTGCCAGCAGCCCCCCACAGGCCCTTAGCTCTGGAAACACCATATATTTT	CASSPPQALSSGNTIYF
TRBV28	TRBJ2-7	-	-	TGTGCCAGCAGTCCTGAGGGGCAGGGGTACCACGAGCAGTACTTC	CASSPEGQGYHEQYF
TRBV28	TRBJ1-4	-	-	TGTGCCAGCAGTCTCCCGGGAACTAATGAAAAACTGTTTTTT	CASSLPGTNEKLFF